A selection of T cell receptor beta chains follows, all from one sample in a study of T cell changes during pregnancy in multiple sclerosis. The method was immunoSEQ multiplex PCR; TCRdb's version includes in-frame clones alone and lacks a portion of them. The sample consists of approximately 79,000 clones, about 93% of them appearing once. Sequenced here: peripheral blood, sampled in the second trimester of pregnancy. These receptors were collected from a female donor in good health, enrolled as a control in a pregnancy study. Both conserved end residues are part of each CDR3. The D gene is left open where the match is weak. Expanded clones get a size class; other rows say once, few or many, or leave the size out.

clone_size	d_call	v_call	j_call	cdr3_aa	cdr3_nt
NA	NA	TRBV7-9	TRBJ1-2	CASSLSAGTYGYTF	TGTGCCAGCAGCTTAAGTGCGGGGACCTATGGCTACACCTTC
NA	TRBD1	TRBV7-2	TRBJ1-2	CASSFGQASYGYTF	TGTGCCAGCAGCTTCGGACAGGCGAGCTATGGCTACACCTTC
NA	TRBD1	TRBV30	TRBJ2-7	CAWVSGQGSPEQYF	TGTGCCTGGGTCTCGGGACAGGGTTCGCCCGAGCAGTACTTC
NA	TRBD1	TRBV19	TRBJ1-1	CASSLPTGRTEAFF	TGTGCCAGTAGTCTACCGACAGGGCGGACTGAAGCTTTCTTT
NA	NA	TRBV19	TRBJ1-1	CATATGASEAFF	TGTGCCACCGCGACAGGAGCCTCTGAAGCTTTCTTT
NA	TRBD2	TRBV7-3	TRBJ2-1	CASSLTLMSGTSVPVNEQFF	TGTGCCAGCAGCTTAACGTTAATGAGTGGGACTAGCGTCCCAGTCAATGAGCAGTTCTTC
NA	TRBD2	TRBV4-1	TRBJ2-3	CASSHLMASSGLTDTQYF	TGCGCCAGCAGCCATCTTATGGCGTCTAGCGGCCTCACAGATACGCAGTATTTT
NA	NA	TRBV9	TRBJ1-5	CASSVVPDNQPQHF	TGTGCCAGCAGCGTAGTACCAGATAATCAGCCCCAGCATTTT
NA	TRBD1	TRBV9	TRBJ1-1	CASSVEGWGQGEAFF	TGTGCCAGCAGCGTAGAGGGGTGGGGACAGGGAGAAGCTTTCTTT
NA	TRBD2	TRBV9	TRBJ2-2	CASSVFSGGSNTGELFF	TGTGCCAGCAGCGTATTCAGCGGGGGGTCGAACACCGGGGAGCTGTTTTTT
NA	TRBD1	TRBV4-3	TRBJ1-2	CASSQDASGTGLYGYTF	TGCGCCAGCAGCCAAGATGCCTCCGGGACAGGCCTTTATGGCTACACCTTC
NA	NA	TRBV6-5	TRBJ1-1	CASSFRRDTEAFF	TGTGCCAGCAGTTTTCGTCGGGACACTGAAGCTTTCTTT
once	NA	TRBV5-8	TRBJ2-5	CASSLRSSGETQYF	TGTGCCAGCAGCTTGAGGAGTTCGGGAGAGACCCAGTACTTC
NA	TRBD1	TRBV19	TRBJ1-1	CASSTDRETEAFF	TGTGCCAGTAGTACCGACAGGGAAACTGAAGCTTTCTTT
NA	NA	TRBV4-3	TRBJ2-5	CASSLDNRASETQYF	TGCGCCAGCAGCCTGGACAACAGGGCTTCGGAGACCCAGTACTTC
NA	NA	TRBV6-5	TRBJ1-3	CASSYLSGRYGNTIYF	TGTGCCAGCAGTTACCTGAGTGGTAGATATGGAAACACCATATATTTT
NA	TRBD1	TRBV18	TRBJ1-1	CASSPFGTGGTEAFF	TGTGCCAGCTCACCATTTGGGACAGGGGGCACTGAAGCTTTCTTT
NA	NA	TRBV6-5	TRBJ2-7	CASSYFSSYEQYF	TGTGCCAGCAGTTACTTTAGCTCCTACGAGCAGTACTTC
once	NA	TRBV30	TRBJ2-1	CAWDLPAGKEQFF	TGTGCCTGGGACCTTCCGGCGGGCAAGGAGCAGTTCTTC
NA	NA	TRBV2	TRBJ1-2	CASSSTVGYTF	TGTGCCAGCAGTAGTACGGTTGGCTACACCTTC
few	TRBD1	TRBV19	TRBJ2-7	CASSLTGRYEQYF	TGTGCCAGTAGTTTGACAGGGCGTTACGAGCAGTACTTC
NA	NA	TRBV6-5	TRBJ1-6	CASSPPVANSPLHF	TGTGCCAGCAGTCCCCCGGTCGCGAATTCACCCCTCCACTTT
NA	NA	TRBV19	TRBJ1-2	CASSIQANYGYTF	TGTGCCAGTAGTATACAGGCTAACTATGGCTACACCTTC
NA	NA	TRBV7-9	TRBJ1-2	CASSLEFSVRGYGYTF	TGTGCCAGCAGCTTAGAATTTTCCGTGAGGGGGTATGGCTACACCTTC
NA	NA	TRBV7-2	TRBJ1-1	CASSLVLQVTEAFF	TGTGCCAGCAGCTTAGTATTACAGGTCACTGAAGCTTTCTTT
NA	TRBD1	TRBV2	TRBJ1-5	CASHSTGSPLNQPQHF	TGTGCCAGCCATTCGACAGGGTCTCCCCTCAATCAGCCCCAGCATTTT
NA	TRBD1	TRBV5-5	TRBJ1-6	CASSRLTGNDSPLHF	TGTGCCAGCAGCCGACTGACAGGGAATGATTCACCCCTCCACTTT
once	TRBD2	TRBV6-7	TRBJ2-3	CASSYSNSGGASDTQYF	TGTGCCAGCAGTTACTCGAATAGCGGGGGGGCGTCAGATACGCAGTATTTT
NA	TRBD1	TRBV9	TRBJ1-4	CASSPAGTGNEKLFF	TGTGCCAGCAGCCCCGCCGGGACAGGGAATGAAAAACTGTTTTTT
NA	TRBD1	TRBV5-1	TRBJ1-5	CASSLTGGDNQPQHF	TGCGCCAGCAGCTTGACAGGGGGCGACAATCAGCCCCAGCATTTT
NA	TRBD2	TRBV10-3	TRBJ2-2	CAISELRTSGEPRGTGELFF	TGTGCCATCAGTGAACTTAGGACTAGCGGGGAGCCCAGGGGCACCGGGGAGCTGTTTTTT
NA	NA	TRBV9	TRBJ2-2	CASSVRRESTGELFF	TGTGCCAGCAGCGTCCGCCGAGAGTCCACCGGGGAGCTGTTTTTT
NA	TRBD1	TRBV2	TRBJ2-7	CASSETGYEEQYF	TGTGCCAGCAGTGAGACAGGGTACGAAGAGCAGTACTTC
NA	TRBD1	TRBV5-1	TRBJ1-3	CASRISAEDRVGNTIYF	TGCGCCAGCAGAATATCCGCCGAAGACAGGGTCGGAAACACCATATATTTT
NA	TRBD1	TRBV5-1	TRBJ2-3	CASSSDRDLTDTQYF	TGCGCCAGCAGCTCGGACAGGGACCTTACAGATACGCAGTATTTT
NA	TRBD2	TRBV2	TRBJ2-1	CASSERLAGGNEQFF	TGTGCCAGCAGTGAACGACTAGCGGGGGGAAATGAGCAGTTCTTC
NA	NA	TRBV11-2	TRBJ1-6	CASSLETRNSPLHF	TGTGCCAGCAGCTTAGAAACTCGTAATTCACCCCTCCACTTT
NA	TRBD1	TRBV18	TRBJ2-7	CASSRSGTAYEQYF	TGTGCCAGCTCACGATCCGGGACAGCCTACGAGCAGTACTTC
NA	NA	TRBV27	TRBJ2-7	CASSDREKAYYEQYF	TGTGCCAGCAGCGACCGGGAAAAGGCCTACTACGAGCAGTACTTC
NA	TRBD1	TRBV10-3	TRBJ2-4	CAISETGGTKNIQYF	TGTGCCATCAGTGAAACAGGGGGGACCAAAAACATTCAGTACTTC
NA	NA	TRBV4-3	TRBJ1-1	CASSQAGRVPTEAFF	TGCGCCAGCAGCCAAGCTGGCAGGGTACCCACTGAAGCTTTCTTT
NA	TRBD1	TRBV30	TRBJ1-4	CAWSFSDRGGEKLFF	TGTGCCTGGAGTTTCTCGGACAGGGGGGGTGAAAAACTGTTTTTT
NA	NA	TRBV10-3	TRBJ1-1	CAISDGDIKAFF	TGTGCCATCAGTGATGGGGACATAAAAGCTTTCTTT
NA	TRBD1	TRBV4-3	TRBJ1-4	CASSQVWDRGHEKLFF	TGCGCCAGCAGCCAAGTCTGGGACAGGGGGCATGAAAAACTGTTTTTT
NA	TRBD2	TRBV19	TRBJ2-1	CASSIAYPGLAAEQFF	TGTGCCAGTAGTATTGCATATCCGGGACTAGCCGCTGAGCAGTTCTTC
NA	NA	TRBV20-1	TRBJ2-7	CSATRQVEQYF	TGCAGTGCTACCCGACAGGTCGAGCAGTACTTC
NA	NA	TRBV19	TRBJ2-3	CASSMRTEMSGTDTQYF	TGTGCCAGTAGTATGAGAACCGAGATGTCTGGCACAGATACGCAGTATTTT
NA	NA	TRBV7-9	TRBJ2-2	CASSLGQIPIAGELFF	TGTGCCAGCAGCTTAGGACAGATCCCCATCGCCGGGGAGCTGTTTTTT
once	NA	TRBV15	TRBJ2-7	CATSRDPPGIYEQYF	TGTGCCACCAGCAGAGATCCCCCAGGGATCTACGAGCAGTACTTC
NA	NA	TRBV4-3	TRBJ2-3	CASSLRPRTETDTQYF	TGCGCCAGCAGCCTACGTCCCAGGACAGAAACAGATACGCAGTATTTT
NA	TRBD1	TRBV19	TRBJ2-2	CASSGNRGPNKNTGELFF	TGTGCCAGTAGTGGGAACAGGGGGCCGAATAAGAACACCGGGGAGCTGTTTTTT
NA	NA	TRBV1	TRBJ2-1	CTSSQYWRWRGGNNEQFF	TGCACCAGCAGCCAATACTGGCGCTGGCGGGGGGGAAACAATGAGCAGTTCTTC
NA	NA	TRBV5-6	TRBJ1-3	CASSLDRSWGNTIYF	TGTGCCAGCAGCTTGGACAGGTCGTGGGGAAACACCATATATTTT
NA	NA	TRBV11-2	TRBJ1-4	CASSARTVPSGEKLFF	TGTGCCAGCAGCGCCCGGACAGTTCCTTCAGGCGAAAAACTGTTTTTT
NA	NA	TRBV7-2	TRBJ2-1	CASREPGTQNEQFF	TGTGCCAGCAGAGAGCCCGGGACACAGAATGAGCAGTTCTTC
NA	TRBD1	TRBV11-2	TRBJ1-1	CASSGQGLGEAFF	TGTGCCAGCAGCGGACAGGGCCTGGGTGAAGCTTTCTTT
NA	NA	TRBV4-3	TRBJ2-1	CASSQGQGPHNEQFF	TGCGCCAGCAGCCAAGGGCAGGGTCCCCACAATGAGCAGTTCTTC
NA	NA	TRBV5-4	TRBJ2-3	CASSPGGRGTDTQYF	TGTGCCAGCAGCCCGGGCGGTCGGGGGACAGATACGCAGTATTTT
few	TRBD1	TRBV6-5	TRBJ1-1	CASSYGTGNTEAFF	TGTGCCAGCAGTTACGGGACAGGGAACACTGAAGCTTTCTTT
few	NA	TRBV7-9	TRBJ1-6	CASSQPSAGGWNSPLHF	TGTGCCAGCAGCCAACCCTCGGCGGGGGGCTGGAATTCACCCCTCCACTTT